This entry is about one T cell receptor (beta chain). These data come from a study of shared clonotypes between healthy human individuals. Naive CD8 cells, CD45RO-negative and positively selected for CCR7, excluded terminally differentiated effector memory CD45RA+ cells. Several immunoSEQ plates held equal portions of the genomic DNA taken from each subset. The table came from immunoSEQ multiplex PCR; TCRdb's copy has only in-frame clones and leaves some out. The sample carries approximately 1.9 million clones, approximately 92% recorded once. J lost 2 bases, V lost 4 bases, and 14 bases had no gene match. Per germline, CDR1 MDHEN and CDR2 SYDVKM. This CDR3 comprises 19 residues.

The chain uses TRBV28 and TRBJ2-4, with TRBD2 matching 10 bases. This TCR derives from a young man in good health. Some clones in this sample may be carry-over from other donors' samples. Source material: naive CD8+ T cells from PBMCs. CDR3 in amino acids: CASSSPYQLAGLSKNIQYF. CDR3 bases: TGTGCCAGCAGTTCCCCTTATCAACTAGCGGGGCTCTCCAAAAACATTCAGTACTTC.